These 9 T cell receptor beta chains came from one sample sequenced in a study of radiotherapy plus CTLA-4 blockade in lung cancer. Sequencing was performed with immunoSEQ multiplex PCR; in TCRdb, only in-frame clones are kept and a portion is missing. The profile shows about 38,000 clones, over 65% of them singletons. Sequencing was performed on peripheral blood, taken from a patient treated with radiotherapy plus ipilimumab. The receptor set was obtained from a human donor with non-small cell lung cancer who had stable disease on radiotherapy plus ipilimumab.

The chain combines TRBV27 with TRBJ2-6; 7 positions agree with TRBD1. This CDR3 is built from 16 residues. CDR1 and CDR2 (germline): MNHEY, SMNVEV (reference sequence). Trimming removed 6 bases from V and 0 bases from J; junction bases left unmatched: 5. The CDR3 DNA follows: TGTGCCAGCAGAAGGGGACAGACCTCTGGGGCCAACGTCCTGACTTTC. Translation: CASRRGQTSGANVLTF.

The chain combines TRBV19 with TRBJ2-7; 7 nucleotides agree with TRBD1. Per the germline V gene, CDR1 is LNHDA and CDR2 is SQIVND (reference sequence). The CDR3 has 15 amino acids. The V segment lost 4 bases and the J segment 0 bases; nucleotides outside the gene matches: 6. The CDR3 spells CASSNKGARSYEQYF. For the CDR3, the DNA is TGTGCCAGTAGTAATAAGGGGGCCCGCTCCTACGAGCAGTACTTC.

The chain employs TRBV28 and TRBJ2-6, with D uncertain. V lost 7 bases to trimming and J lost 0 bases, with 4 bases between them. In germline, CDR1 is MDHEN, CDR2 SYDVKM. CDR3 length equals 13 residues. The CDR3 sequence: CASMGSGANVLTF. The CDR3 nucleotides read TGTGCCAGCATGGGCTCTGGGGCCAACGTCCTGACTTTC.

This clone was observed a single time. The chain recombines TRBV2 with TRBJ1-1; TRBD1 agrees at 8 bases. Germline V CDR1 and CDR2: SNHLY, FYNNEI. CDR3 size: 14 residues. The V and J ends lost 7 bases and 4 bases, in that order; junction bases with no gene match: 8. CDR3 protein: CASTRTTGGTEAFF. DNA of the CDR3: TGTGCCAGCACAAGAACAACAGGGGGCACTGAAGCTTTCTTT.

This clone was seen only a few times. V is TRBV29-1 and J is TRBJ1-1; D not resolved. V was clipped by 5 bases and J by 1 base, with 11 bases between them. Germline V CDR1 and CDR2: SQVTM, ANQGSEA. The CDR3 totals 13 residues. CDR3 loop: CSVQQFTNTEAFF. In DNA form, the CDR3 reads TGCAGCGTTCAACAGTTCACGAACACTGAAGCTTTCTTT.

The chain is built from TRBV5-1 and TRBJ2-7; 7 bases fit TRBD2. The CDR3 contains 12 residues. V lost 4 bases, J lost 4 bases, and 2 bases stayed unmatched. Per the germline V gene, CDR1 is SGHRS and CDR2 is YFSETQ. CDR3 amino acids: CASSGEGYEQYF. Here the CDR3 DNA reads TGCGCCAGCAGCGGGGAGGGGTACGAGCAGTACTTC.

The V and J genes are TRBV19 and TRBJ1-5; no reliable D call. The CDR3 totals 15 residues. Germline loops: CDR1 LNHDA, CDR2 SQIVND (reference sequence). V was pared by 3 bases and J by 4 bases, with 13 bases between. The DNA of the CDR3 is TGTGCCAGTAGTATTAGGAACAGCCTTAATCAGCCCCAGCATTTT. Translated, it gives CASSIRNSLNQPQHF.

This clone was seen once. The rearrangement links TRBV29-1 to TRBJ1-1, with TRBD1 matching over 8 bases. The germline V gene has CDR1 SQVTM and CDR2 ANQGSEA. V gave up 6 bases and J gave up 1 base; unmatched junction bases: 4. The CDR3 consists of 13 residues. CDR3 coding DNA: TGCAGCGTAGACAGGGGAAAGAACACTGAAGCTTTCTTT. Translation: CSVDRGKNTEAFF.

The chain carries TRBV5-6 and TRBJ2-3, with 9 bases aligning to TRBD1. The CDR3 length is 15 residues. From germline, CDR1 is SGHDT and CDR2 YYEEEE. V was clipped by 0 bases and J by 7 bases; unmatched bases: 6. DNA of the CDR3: TGTGCCAGCAGCTTGGAACAGGGGGCGCCGAATACGCAGTATTTT. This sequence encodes CASSLEQGAPNTQYF.